The T cell receptor (beta chain) described here comes from a study of blood T cell repertoires in COVID-19. In the study overall: Sample material is recorded as cDNA or gDNA derived from T cells, B-cell-depleted T cells, or PBMCs.

Resolution of symptoms, clearance, or two negative PCRs was present in recovered Cohort 3 donors. This CDR3 has 14 amino acids. J was trimmed by 1 base and V by 8 bases; bases with no gene match: 7. Per germline, CDR1 GTSNPN and CDR2 SVGIG (reference sequence). Libraries were prepared by immunoSEQ multiplex PCR; TCRdb keeps only in-frame clonotypes and omits some of them. The sample contains a few hundred thousand clones, 85% to 90% of which appear only once. The receptor was derived from a man aged 25-45 years who had recovered from COVID-19. The rearrangement uses TRBV30 and TRBJ2-3; 9 bases line up with TRBD2. The sample consisted of PBMCs or T cells enriched from blood (not recorded which). CDR3 sequence (DNA): TGTGCCAGCGAAGTAGCGGGGGGCACAGATACGCAGTATTTT. This sequence encodes CASEVAGGTDTQYF.